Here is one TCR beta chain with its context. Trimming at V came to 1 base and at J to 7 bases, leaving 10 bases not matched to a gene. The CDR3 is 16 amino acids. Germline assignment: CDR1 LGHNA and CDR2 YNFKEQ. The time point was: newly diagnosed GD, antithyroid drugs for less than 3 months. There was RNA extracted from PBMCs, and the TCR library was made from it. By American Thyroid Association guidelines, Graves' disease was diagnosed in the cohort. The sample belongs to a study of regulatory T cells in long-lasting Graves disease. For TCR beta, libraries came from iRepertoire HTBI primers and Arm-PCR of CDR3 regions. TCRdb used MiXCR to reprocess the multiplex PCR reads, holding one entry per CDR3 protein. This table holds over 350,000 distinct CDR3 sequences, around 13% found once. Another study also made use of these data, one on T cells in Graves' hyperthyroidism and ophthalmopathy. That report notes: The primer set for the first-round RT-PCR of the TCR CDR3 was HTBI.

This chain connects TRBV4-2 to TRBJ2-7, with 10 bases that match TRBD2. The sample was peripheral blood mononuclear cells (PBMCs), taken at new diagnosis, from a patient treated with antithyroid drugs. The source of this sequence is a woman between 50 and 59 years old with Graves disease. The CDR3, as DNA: TGTGCCAGCAGCCAAGCTGGGCCAGCGGGAGGGGGGGAGCAGTACTTC. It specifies CASSQAGPAGGGEQYF.